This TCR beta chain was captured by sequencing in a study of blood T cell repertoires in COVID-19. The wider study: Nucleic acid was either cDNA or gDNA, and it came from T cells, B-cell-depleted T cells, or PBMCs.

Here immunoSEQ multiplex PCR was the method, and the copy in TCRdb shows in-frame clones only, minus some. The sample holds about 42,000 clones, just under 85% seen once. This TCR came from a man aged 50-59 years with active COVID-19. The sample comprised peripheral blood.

The CDR3 sequence is CASSWAGEQFF. In DNA, the CDR3 is TGTGCCAGTTCGTGGGCAGGGGAGCAGTTCTTC. The chain couples TRBV19 to TRBJ2-1, with D perhaps matching TRBD1 (5 bases). CDR1 is LNHDA, CDR2 SQIVND, per germline (reference sequence). This CDR3 contains 11 residues. Trimming pared 8 bases from V and 10 bases from J, leaving 12 bases between.